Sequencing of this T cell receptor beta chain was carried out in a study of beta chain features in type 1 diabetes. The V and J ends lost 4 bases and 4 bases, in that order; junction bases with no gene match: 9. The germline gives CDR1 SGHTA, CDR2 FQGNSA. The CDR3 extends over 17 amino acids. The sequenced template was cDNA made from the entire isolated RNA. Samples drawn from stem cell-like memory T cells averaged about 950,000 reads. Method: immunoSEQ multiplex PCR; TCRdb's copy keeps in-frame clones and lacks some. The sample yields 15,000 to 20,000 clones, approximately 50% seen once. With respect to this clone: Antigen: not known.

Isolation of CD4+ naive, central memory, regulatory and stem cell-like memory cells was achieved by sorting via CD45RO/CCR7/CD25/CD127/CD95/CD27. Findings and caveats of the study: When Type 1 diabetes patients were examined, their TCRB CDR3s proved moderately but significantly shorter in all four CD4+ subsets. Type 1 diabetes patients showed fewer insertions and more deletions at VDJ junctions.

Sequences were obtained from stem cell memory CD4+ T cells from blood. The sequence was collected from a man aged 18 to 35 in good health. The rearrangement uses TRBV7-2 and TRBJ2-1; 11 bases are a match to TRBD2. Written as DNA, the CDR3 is TGTGCCAGCAGCTCGGGACTAGCGGTGCTCTTGTACAATGAGCAGTTCTTC. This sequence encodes CASSSGLAVLLYNEQFF.